The 19 T cell receptor beta chains listed next were all sequenced from one sample in a study of shared clonotypes between healthy human individuals. Profiling relied on immunoSEQ multiplex PCR, and the TCRdb table lists in-frame clones only, not all of them. The repertoire holds a few million clones, with around 94% as singletons. Sequenced input: naive CD4+ T cells sorted from blood. Subset indicated: CD45RA+ positively selected. Every receptor here comes from a man aged 18 to 29 in good health.

The chain carries TRBV6-1 and TRBJ1-2; 10 bases match TRBD1. Germline V gene lookup returns CDR1 MNHNS and CDR2 SASEGT. The CDR3 is 16 amino acids. V lost 2 bases and J lost 5; bases outside the gene matches: 8. The CDR3 sequence is CASSEWSGTGVYGYTF. CDR3 DNA: TGTGCCAGCAGTGAATGGTCGGGGACAGGGGTATATGGCTACACCTTC.

V usage is TRBV19 and J usage is TRBJ2-3; the match to TRBD1 covers 10 bases. After removal of 8 bases from V and 6 bases from J, the junction contained 5 bases not matched to a gene. The CDR3 length is 13 residues. The V gene's germline CDR1 is LNHDA and CDR2 SQIVND (reference sequence). The CDR3 loop reads CASAGTGVDTQYF. The CDR3, as DNA: TGTGCCAGTGCCGGGACAGGGGTGGATACGCAGTATTTT.

This clone was counted a single time. The V gene is TRBV7-2, the J gene TRBJ2-7; possible D gene TRBD2, 6 bases. Germline values: CDR1 SGHTA, CDR2 FQGNSA. The V and J ends lost 1 base and 0 bases respectively, with 13 bases between them. This CDR3 region has 16 residues. The CDR3 loop reads CASSLVPGSPSYEQYF. DNA of the CDR3: TGTGCCAGCAGCTTAGTTCCCGGGAGCCCCTCCTACGAGCAGTACTTC.

In regard to this clone: This sample also contains other DNA sequences that code for the same CDR3. J is TRBJ1-5 and V is TRBV19; perhaps TRBD1 as D (5 bases). The CDR3 has 15 amino acids. Deletions cut 1 base from V and 2 bases from J, with 9 bases between. The germline V gene encodes CDR1 LNHDA and CDR2 SQIVND (reference sequence). As DNA, the CDR3 is TGTGCCAGTAGTATAGCTAGGGACGGCAATCAGCCCCAGCATTTT. Protein sequence: CASSIARDGNQPQHF.

The CDR3 spells CASMSGVPDTGELFF. CDR3 DNA sequence: TGTGCCAGTATGAGTGGGGTCCCAGACACCGGGGAGCTGTTTTTT. This chain joins TRBV19 and TRBJ2-2; D remains ambiguous. The V gene lost 7 bases and the J gene lost 3 bases, with 15 bases spanning the gap. Germline V CDR1 and CDR2: LNHDA, SQIVND (reference sequence). The CDR3 contains 15 residues.

The V call is TRBV29-1, the J call TRBJ2-3; 7 nucleotides align to TRBD1. From germline, CDR1 is SQVTM and CDR2 ANQGSEA. There are 12 residues in the CDR3. V lost 6 bases and J lost 6; bases outside the gene matches: 6. CDR3 nucleotide sequence: TGCAGCGTCCGAGAGGGGGCTGATACGCAGTATTTT. It codes for CSVREGADTQYF.

CDR3 protein: CASSLRNGREQFF. CDR3 coding DNA: TGTGCCAGCAGCTTACGTAACGGGCGTGAGCAGTTCTTC. The chain links TRBV7-6 to TRBJ2-1; D not certain. The germline V gene encodes CDR1 SGHVS and CDR2 FNYEAQ. CDR3 length: 13 residues. Trimming cost V 2 bases and J 9 bases, with 11 bases left between them.

The CDR3, as DNA: TGTGCCAGCAGCCAGGGGACCCCAGGGTCCAGCTACACCTTC. Amino acid sequence: CASSQGTPGSSYTF. The chain couples TRBV7-9 to TRBJ1-2; D possibly corresponds to TRBD1 (6 bases). CDR3 length: 14 amino acids. With 5 bases removed from V and 9 bases from J, the gap between germline ends came to 19 bases. Looked up from germline, CDR1 is SEHNR and CDR2 is FQNEAQ (reference sequence).

The rearrangement links TRBV5-7 to TRBJ1-5; no clear D. TRBV5-7 is flagged as an ORF with uncertain function. The CDR3 is 17 amino acids. The V end lost 1 base, the J end lost 6 bases, and 20 bases lay between the germline ends. The CDR3 loop is CASSLSLRPHHGQPQHF. The CDR3 DNA reads TGTGCCAGCAGCTTGTCCCTCCGACCCCACCACGGTCAGCCCCAGCATTTT.

The chain links TRBV6-6 to TRBJ2-1; D could derive from TRBD1 or TRBD2 (6 bases each). Trimming shortened V by 10 bases and J by 0 bases, and 16 bases separated the two germline ends. Germline CDR1 reads MNHNY; CDR2 reads SVGAGI (reference sequence). This CDR3 is built from 15 residues. The CDR3 DNA is TGTGCCATATTGGGGGGCCCAAGCTCCTACAATGAGCAGTTCTTC. Translating it yields CAILGGPSSYNEQFF.

This clone was seen just once. V is TRBV7-8 and J is TRBJ1-4; 11 positions agree with TRBD1. There are 17 residues in the CDR3. Germline assignment: CDR1 SGHVS and CDR2 FQNEAQ. V dropped 0 bases and J dropped 4; count of bases not matched to a gene: 4. The CDR3 loop reads CASSLALGQGVNEKLFF. For the CDR3, the DNA is TGTGCCAGCAGCTTAGCGTTGGGACAGGGGGTTAATGAAAAACTGTTTTTT.

V and J are TRBV5-1 and TRBJ2-5; TRBD2 matches 9 bases. The CDR3 is 15 residues long. V shed 2 bases and J 5 bases; nucleotides not matched to a gene: 7. Germline V gene lookup returns CDR1 SGHRS and CDR2 YFSETQ. CDR3: CASSFSGSSWETQYF. CDR3 bases: TGCGCCAGCAGCTTTAGCGGGAGTTCGTGGGAGACCCAGTACTTC.

The sample holds one count of this clone. The rearrangement uses TRBV2 and TRBJ1-5, with TRBD1 identical over 9 bases. This CDR3 is 15 amino acids long. Per the germline V gene, CDR1 is SNHLY and CDR2 is FYNNEI. Losses at the gene ends were 7 bases for V and 6 bases for J; bases not matched to a gene: 10. CDR3 nucleotides: TGTGCCAGCACCTCTGACAGGGGGGGCGGTCAGCCCCAGCATTTT. Translation gives CASTSDRGGGQPQHF.

The chain recombines TRBV30 with TRBJ2-5; perhaps TRBD1 as D (5 bases). With 0 bases removed from V and 4 bases from J, the gap between germline ends came to 15 bases. This CDR3 is built from 15 residues. Germline CDR1 and CDR2: GTSNPN and SVGIG (reference sequence). DNA of the CDR3: TGTGCCTGGAGTGTACTGATGGGGCGAGGAGAGACCCAGTACTTC. This encodes CAWSVLMGRGETQYF. The full variable domain, completed using reference TRBV30 and TRBJ2-5, is SQTIHQWPATLVQPVGSPLSLECTVEGTSNPNLYWYRQAAGRGLQLLFYSVGIGQISSEVPQNLSASRPQDRQFILSSKKLLLSDSGFYLCAWSVLMGRGETQYFGPGTRLLVL.

The V call is TRBV2, the J call TRBJ2-2, with D perhaps given as TRBD1 or TRBD2 (5 bases each). The CDR3 length is 16 residues. The ends were cut back, 2 bases at V and 2 bases at J, with 12 bases in the middle. Germline V gives CDR1 SNHLY, CDR2 FYNNEI. This chain's CDR3 is CASSELGPTNTGELFF. The CDR3 DNA reads TGTGCCAGCAGTGAATTGGGACCGACTAACACCGGGGAGCTGTTTTTT.

The chain is built from TRBV9 and TRBJ2-2; D unclear. Germline CDR1 is SGDLS and CDR2 is YYNGEE. V lost 2 bases, J lost 4 bases, and 6 bases lay in between. The CDR3 runs 13 residues. The CDR3: CASSVLTTGELFF. DNA for the CDR3: TGTGCCAGCAGCGTCCTAACCACCGGGGAGCTGTTTTTT.

DNA of the CDR3: TGTGCCAGCTCCCCAAAGATGGGGGACACTGAAGCTTTCTTT. It codes for CASSPKMGDTEAFF. V and J are TRBV18 and TRBJ1-1, with a possible D match to TRBD1 (5 bases). Deletions cut 6 bases from V and 3 bases from J, with 14 bases between. Germline loops: CDR1 KGHSH, CDR2 LQKENI. CDR3 length: 14 amino acids.

The chain employs TRBV5-4 and TRBJ2-3; D is unresolved. CDR3 length: 13 amino acids. Germline CDR1 and CDR2: SGHNT and YYREEE (reference sequence). V lost 0 bases, J lost 5 bases, and 7 bases lay in between. The CDR3: CASSLAIVDTQYF. The CDR3 DNA follows: TGTGCCAGCAGCTTGGCCATAGTAGATACGCAGTATTTT. The full variable domain, in which reference TRBV5-4 and TRBJ2-3 provide the parts outside the CDR3, is ETGVTQSPTHLIKTRGQQVTLRCSSQSGHNTVSWYQQALGQGPQFIFQYYREEENGRGNFPPRFSGLQFPNYSSELNVNALELDDSALYLCASSLAIVDTQYFGPGTRLTVL.

The chain recombines TRBV4-3 with TRBJ1-2, with a weak D call TRBD1 (5 bases). CDR3 length: 15 amino acids. Trimming stripped 0 bases from V and 2 bases from J, with 10 bases between. Per the germline V gene, CDR1 is LGHNA and CDR2 is YSLEER. CDR3 region: CASSQDLGQNYGYTF. In DNA form, the CDR3 reads TGCGCCAGCAGCCAAGATCTGGGGCAGAACTATGGCTACACCTTC.